The 5 T cell receptor beta chains below come from one sample, sequenced in a study of T cell repertoires in cytomegalovirus infection (dated by TCRdb to between 2017 and 2020). TCRdb shows the sequencer as Illumina HiSeq 1500. In-frame beta chains were kept once TCRdb had trimmed the public reads at Q25 with fastp and called clones with MiXCR. Merged by CDR3 protein, the rows form single entries marked with the most common genes and DNA. This sample gives hundreds of thousands of distinct CDR3 sequences in total; around 32% of them show up just once. The leading ten clones occupy roughly 13% of the sample. Sample: PBMCs. The receptors originated from a human donor in good health (CMV status not recorded). Some clones in this sample may be carry-over from other donors' samples.

This clonotype has more than one count but fewer than ten. The rearrangement uses TRBV3-1 and TRBJ2-3; D remains unclear. V lost 8 bases and J 0 bases, leaving 9 bases between the germline ends. There are 13 residues in the CDR3. The germline V gene has CDR1 LGHDT and CDR2 YNNKEL (reference sequence). CDR3 sequence (DNA): TGTGCCAGCGCAAAACAGAGCACAGATACGCAGTATTTT. Protein: CASAKQSTDTQYF.

This clonotype appeared a few times. The V and J genes are TRBV11-2 and TRBJ2-1, with a possible D match to TRBD2 (5 bases). Germline assignment: CDR1 SGHAT and CDR2 FQNNGV. The CDR3 covers 13 residues. V was shortened by 5 bases and J by 7 bases, with 12 bases between the two germline ends. The CDR3: CASSPWAGNEQFF. Written as DNA, the CDR3 is TGTGCCAGCAGCCCTTGGGCGGGTAATGAGCAGTTCTTC.

The V call is TRBV6-2 or TRBV6-3, the J call TRBJ2-1; 11 nucleotides align to TRBD2. The CDR3 is made up of 17 amino acids. Germline CDR1 MNHEY, CDR2 SVGEGT. After removal of 9 bases from V and 0 bases from J, the junction contained 10 bases not matched to a gene. This chain's CDR3 is CASRASGGSYSYNEQFF. The DNA of the CDR3 is TGTGCCAGTCGGGCTAGCGGGGGGTCGTACTCCTACAATGAGCAGTTCTTC.

This clonotype has more than one count but fewer than ten. The chain links TRBV10-3 to TRBJ2-5, with 7 bases that match TRBD1. CDR1 is ENHRY and CDR2 is SYGVKD in the germline V gene. The length of the CDR3 is 14 residues. V gave up 3 bases and J gave up 5 bases; unmatched junction bases: 6. In DNA, the CDR3 is TGTGCCATCAGTGAATTACAGGGGCGGGAGACCCAGTACTTC. Residues: CAISELQGRETQYF.

This clonotype turned up a few times. The chain is built from TRBV6-1 and TRBJ2-3, with 11 bases identical to TRBD2. Trimming cost V 6 bases and J 1 base; bases outside gene matches: 6. The CDR3 is made up of 16 amino acids. Germline values: CDR1 MNHNS, CDR2 SASEGT. CDR3 loop: CASSATTSGGTDTQYF. For the CDR3, the DNA is TGTGCCAGCAGCGCAACGACTAGCGGGGGCACAGATACGCAGTATTTT.